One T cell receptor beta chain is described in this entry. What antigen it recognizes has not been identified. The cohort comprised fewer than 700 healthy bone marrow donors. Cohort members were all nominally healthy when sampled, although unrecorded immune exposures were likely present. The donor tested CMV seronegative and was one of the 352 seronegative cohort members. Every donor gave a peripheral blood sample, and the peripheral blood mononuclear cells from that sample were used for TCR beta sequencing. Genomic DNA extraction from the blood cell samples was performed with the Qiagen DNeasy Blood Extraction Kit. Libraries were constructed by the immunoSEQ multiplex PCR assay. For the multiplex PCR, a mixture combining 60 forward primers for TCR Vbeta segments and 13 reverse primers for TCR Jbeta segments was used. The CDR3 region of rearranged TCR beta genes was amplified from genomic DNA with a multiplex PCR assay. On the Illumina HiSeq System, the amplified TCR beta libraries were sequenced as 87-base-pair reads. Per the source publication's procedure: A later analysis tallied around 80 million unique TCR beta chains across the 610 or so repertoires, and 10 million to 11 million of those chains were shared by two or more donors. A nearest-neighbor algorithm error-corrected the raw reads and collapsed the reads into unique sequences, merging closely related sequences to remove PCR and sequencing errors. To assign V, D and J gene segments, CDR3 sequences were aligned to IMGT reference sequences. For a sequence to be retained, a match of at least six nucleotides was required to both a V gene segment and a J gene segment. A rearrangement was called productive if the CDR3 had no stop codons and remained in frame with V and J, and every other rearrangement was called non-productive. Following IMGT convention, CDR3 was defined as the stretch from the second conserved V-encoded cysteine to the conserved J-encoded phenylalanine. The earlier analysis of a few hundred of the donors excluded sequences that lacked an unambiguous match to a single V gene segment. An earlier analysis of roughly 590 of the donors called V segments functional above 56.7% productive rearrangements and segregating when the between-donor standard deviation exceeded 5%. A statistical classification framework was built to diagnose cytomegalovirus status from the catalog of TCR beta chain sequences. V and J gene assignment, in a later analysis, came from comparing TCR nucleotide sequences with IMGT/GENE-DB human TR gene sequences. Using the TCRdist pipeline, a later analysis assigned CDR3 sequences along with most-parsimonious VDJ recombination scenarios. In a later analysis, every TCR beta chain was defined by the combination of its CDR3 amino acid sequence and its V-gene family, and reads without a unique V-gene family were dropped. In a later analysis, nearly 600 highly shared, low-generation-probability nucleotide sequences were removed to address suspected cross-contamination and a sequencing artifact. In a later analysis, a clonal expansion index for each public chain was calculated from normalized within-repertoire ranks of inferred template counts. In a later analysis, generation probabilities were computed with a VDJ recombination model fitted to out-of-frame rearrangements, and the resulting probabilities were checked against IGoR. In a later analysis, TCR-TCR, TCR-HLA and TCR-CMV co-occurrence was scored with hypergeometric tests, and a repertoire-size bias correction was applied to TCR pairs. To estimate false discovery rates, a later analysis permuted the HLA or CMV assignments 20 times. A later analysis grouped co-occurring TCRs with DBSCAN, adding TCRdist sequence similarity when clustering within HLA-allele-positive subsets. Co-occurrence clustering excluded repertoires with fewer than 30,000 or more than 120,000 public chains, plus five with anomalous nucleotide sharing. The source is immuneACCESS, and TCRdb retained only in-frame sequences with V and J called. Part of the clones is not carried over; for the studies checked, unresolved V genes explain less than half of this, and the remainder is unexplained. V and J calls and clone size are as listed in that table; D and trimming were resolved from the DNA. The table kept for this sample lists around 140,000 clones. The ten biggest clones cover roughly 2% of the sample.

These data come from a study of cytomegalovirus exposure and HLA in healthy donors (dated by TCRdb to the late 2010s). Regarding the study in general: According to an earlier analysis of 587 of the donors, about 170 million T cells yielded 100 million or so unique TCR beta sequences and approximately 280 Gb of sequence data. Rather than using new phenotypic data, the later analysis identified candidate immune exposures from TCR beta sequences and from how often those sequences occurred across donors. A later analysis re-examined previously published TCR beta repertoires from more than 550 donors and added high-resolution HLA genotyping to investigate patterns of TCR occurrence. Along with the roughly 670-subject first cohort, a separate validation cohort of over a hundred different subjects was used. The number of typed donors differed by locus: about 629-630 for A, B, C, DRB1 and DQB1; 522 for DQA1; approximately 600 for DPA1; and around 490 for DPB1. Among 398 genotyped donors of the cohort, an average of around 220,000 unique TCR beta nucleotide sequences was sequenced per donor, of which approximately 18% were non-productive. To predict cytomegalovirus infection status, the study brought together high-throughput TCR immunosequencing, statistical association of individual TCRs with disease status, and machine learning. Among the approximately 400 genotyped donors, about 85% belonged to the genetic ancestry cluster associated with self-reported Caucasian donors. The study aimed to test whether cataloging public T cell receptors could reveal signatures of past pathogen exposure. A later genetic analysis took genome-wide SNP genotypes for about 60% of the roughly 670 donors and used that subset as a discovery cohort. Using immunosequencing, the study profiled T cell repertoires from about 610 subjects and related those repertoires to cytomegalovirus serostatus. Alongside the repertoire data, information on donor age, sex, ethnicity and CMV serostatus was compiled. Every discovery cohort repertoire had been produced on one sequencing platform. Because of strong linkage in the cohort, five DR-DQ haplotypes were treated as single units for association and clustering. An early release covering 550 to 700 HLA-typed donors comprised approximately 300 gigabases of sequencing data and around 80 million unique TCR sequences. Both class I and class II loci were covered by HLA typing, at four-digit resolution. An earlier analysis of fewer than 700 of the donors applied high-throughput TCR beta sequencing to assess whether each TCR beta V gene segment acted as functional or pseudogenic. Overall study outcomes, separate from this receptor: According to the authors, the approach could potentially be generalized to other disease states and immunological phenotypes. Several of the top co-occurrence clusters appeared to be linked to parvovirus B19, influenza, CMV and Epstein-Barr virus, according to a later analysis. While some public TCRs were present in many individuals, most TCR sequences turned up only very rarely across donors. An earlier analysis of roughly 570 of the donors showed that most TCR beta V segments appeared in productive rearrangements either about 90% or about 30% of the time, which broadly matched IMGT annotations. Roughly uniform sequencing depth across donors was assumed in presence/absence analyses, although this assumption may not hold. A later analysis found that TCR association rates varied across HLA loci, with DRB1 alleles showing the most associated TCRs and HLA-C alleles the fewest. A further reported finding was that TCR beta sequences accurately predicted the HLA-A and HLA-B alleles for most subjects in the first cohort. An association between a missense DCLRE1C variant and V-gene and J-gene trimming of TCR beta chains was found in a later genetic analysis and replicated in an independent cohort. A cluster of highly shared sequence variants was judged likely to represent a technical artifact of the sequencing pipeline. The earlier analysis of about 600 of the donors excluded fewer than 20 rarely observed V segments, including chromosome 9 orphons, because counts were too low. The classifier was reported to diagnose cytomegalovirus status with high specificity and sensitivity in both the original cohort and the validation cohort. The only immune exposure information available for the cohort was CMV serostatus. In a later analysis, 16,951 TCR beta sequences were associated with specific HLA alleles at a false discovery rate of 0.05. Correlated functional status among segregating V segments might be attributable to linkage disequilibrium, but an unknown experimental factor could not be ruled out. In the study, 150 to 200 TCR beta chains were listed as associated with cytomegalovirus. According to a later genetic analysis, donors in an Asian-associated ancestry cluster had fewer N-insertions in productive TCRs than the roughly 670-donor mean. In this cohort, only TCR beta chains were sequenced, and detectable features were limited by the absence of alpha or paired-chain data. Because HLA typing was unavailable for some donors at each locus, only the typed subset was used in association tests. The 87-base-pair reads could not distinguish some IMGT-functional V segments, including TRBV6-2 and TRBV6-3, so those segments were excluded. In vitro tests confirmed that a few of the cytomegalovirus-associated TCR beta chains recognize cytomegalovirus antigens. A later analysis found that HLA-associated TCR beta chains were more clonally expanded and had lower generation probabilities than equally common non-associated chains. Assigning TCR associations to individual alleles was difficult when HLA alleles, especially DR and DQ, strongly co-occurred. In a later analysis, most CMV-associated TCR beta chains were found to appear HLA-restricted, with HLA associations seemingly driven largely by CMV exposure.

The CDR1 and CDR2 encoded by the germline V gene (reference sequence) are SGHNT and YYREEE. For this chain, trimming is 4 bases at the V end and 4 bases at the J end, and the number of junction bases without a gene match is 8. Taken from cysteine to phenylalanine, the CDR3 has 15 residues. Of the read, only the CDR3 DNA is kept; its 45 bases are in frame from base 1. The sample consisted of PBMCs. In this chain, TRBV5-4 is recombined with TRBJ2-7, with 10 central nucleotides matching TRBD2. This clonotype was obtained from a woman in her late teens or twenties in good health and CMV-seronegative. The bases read TGTGCCAGCAGCAAGTCCGGGACTAGCGTATACGAGCAGTACTTC. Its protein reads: CASSKSGTSVYEQYF.